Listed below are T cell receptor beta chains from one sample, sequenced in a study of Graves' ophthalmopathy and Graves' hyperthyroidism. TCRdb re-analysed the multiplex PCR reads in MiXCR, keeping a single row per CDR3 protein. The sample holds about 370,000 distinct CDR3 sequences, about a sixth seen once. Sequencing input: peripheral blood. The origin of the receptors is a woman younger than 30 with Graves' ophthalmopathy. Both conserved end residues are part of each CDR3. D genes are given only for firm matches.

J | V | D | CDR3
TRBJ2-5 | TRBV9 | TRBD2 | CASSAGLALPLQETQYF
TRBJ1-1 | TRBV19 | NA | CASRGVQEAFF
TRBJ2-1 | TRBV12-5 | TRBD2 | CASGSEMGLAGRNEQFF
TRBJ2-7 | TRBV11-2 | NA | CASSLSRRGVGYEQYF
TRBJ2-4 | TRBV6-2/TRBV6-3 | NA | CASSYPGIGKNIQYF
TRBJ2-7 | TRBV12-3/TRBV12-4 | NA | CASSFLTQGGEQYF
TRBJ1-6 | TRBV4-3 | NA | CASSQESPRDPDFNSPLHF
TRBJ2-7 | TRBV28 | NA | CASSLESNRGDEQYF
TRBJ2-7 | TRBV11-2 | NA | CASSATAAGSLTYEQYF
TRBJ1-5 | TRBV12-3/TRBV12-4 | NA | CASGREVWQPQHF
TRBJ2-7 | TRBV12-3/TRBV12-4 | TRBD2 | CASGSSGGLGLQQYF
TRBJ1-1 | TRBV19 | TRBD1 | CASSLQGMGMNTEAFF
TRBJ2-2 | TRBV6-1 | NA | CASTPGREPNTGELFF
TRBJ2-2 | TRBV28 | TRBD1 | CASSSGTVNTGELFF
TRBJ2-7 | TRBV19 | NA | CASSRRPINEQYF
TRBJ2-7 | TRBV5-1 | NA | CASSLVVQERIFYEQYF
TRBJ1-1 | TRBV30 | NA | CAWKGRLEGEAFF
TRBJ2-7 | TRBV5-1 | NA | CASRPGLLSYEQYF
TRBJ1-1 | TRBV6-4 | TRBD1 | CASRDSSGGWGTEAFF
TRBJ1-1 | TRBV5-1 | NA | CASSLGVMAGKGEAFF
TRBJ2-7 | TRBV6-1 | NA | CASSERTSYEQYF
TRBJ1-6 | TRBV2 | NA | CASSERGGNSPLHF
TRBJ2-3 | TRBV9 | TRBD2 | CASSVGEGTLSDTQYF
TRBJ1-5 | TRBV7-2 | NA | CASSSPLIGQPQHF
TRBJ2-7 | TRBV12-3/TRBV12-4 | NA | CASSEKGGGDYEQYF
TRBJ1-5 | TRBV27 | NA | CASSLDQPQHF
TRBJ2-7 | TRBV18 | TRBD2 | CASSPGIGLAGSYEQYF
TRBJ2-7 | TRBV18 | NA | CASSPPYRAGVPSYEQYF
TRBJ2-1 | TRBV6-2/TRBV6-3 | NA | CASSYRGTRYNEQFF
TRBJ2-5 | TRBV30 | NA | CAWTGLTAETQYF
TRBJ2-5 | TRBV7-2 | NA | CASSFGVKQETQYF